One TCR beta chain is described in this entry. The data stem from a study of technical replicates of blood from a few donors. Repertoires were generated with immunoSEQ multiplex PCR, while TCRdb's copy carries only in-frame clones and drops some. The data contain around 76,000 clones, around 90% of them singletons. The CDR3 runs 17 residues. Germline V gene data show CDR1 as MDHEN and CDR2 as SYDVKM. The V gene lost 6 bases and the J gene lost 1 base, with 19 bases spanning the gap. The chain links TRBV28 to TRBJ1-5; tentatively, D is TRBD1 (5 bases). The sequence derives from a human donor in good health. Material for sequencing was T cells isolated from PBMCs. CDR3 loop: CASSQQGAYRSNQPQHF. CDR3 DNA sequence: TGTGCCAGCAGCCAACAAGGGGCTTACCGGAGCAATCAGCCCCAGCATTTT.